This T cell receptor beta chain comes out of a study of T cell responses to AZD1222 COVID-19 vaccine. General study findings and limits: The span of vaccine-associated CD4 TCRs extended across spike, with dominance at 160-218 and 743-854.

With respect to this clone: Its antigen remains unknown.

The data were produced by immunoSEQ multiplex PCR, yet TCRdb's version contains in-frame clones alone and is incomplete. Of about 120,000 clones in the sample, approximately 86% were seen once. Trimming removed 3 bases at V and 7 bases at J, with 12 bases between. This CDR3 comprises 13 residues. Germline assignment: CDR1 DFQATT and CDR2 SNEGSKA (reference sequence). The chain has TRBV20-1 and TRBJ2-2, with D tentatively TRBD1 (5 bases). This clonotype was sampled from an adult in good health. This material consisted of peripheral blood, taken on day 0 of AZD1222 vaccination. The CDR3 here is CSASGRDGGELFF. The CDR3 DNA reads TGCAGTGCTAGTGGCAGGGATGGCGGGGAGCTGTTTTTT.